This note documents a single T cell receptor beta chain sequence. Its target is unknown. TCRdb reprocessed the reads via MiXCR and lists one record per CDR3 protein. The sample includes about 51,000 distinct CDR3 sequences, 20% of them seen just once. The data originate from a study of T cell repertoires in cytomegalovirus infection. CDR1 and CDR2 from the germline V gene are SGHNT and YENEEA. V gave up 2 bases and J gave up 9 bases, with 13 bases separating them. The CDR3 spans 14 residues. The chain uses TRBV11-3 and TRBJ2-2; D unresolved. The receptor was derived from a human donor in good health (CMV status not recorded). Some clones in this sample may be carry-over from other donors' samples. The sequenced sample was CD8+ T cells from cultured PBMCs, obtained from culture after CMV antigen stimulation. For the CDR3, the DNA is TGTGCCAGCAGCTTACTGGGCACGAACTGGGAGCTGTTTTTT. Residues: CASSLLGTNWELFF.